Following are 24 T cell receptor beta chains from one sample sequenced in a study of control samples from healthy donors and cancer patients. Some clones are missing from TCRdb's copy, which holds only in-frame ones; the method was immunoSEQ multiplex PCR. There are around 190,000 clones in the sample; 90% occur only once, and about 1.4% lies in the top ten. Sequencing was done on a sample of blood. The receptors originated from a woman aged 45-65 years in good health.

The V and J genes are TRBV7-2 and TRBJ1-1; no firm D call. Germline V CDR1 and CDR2: SGHTA, FQGNSA. CDR3 length: 12 amino acids. Between the trimmed V and J ends, which lost 5 bases and 7 bases, there was a span of 11 bases. The CDR3, as DNA: TGTGCCAGCAGCGCGGCGGGGTTTGAAGCTTTCTTT. Translation: CASSAAGFEAFF.

This chain uses TRBV7-2 with TRBJ1-3; no reliable D call. The closer fit of TRBJ2-2 to the DNA end suggests the J call may be wrong. The CDR3 extends over 15 amino acids. Germline V gene data show CDR1 as SGHTA and CDR2 as FQGNSA. In nucleotides, the CDR3 is TGTGCCAGCAGCACCGCTCGGAGTTCCACCGGGGAGCTGTTTTTT. This encodes CASSTARSSTGELFF.

The chain uses TRBV6-6 and TRBJ1-5, with D maybe TRBD1 (5 bases). V was cut by 2 bases and J by 7 bases, with 12 bases left in between. Germline CDR1 reads MNHNY; CDR2 reads SVGAGI (reference sequence). CDR3 length: 14 amino acids. The CDR3 nucleotides read TGTGCCAGCAGTTACGGTGGGGGTGGACAGCCCCAGCATTTT. Protein product: CASSYGGGGQPQHF.

V gene TRBV10-2 combines with J gene TRBJ2-4; 10 nucleotides match TRBD1. Per germline, CDR1 WSHSY and CDR2 SAAADI. This CDR3 comprises 14 residues. Unmatched junction bases numbered 6, after V lost 4 bases and J lost 9 bases. The CDR3 is CASSGWDRGTIQYF. The CDR3 nucleotides are TGCGCCAGCAGTGGATGGGACAGGGGAACCATTCAGTACTTC.

The chain employs TRBV24-1 and TRBJ1-1; D unclear. Germline CDR1 and CDR2: KGHDR and SFDVKD. The CDR3 runs to 14 residues. V was shortened by 7 bases and J by 3 bases, with 14 bases between the two germline ends. CDR3 sequence reads: CATRAGVRDTEAFF. In nucleotides, the CDR3 is TGTGCCACCAGGGCCGGTGTGAGGGACACTGAAGCTTTCTTT.

This clone was detected once. This sequence joins TRBV11-2 and TRBJ2-7; 7 positions agree with TRBD1. Germline CDR1 is SGHAT and CDR2 is FQNNGV. The CDR3 runs 13 residues. Losses at the gene ends were 4 bases for V and 11 bases for J; bases not matched to a gene: 11. CDR3 sequence (DNA): TGTGCCAGCAGCTCCCTGAAGACAGGGCGGGAGTACTTC. Translating it yields CASSSLKTGREYF. The full variable domain, with the rest looked up from reference TRBV11-2 and TRBJ2-7, is EAGVAQSPRYKIIEKRQSVAFWCNPISGHATLYWYQQILGQGPKLLIQFQNNGVVDDSQLPKDRFSAERLKGVDSTLKIQPAKLEDSAVYLCASSSLKTGREYFGPGTRLTVT.

The chain combines TRBV6-6 with TRBJ1-2; the D is unclear. This CDR3 has 14 amino acids. Per the germline V gene, CDR1 is MNHNY and CDR2 is SVGAGI (reference sequence). Trimming shortened V by 10 bases and J by 5 bases, and 20 bases separated the two germline ends. CDR3 coding DNA: TGTGCCACCCAGGACGCTCAACAAGTATATGGCTACACCTTC. As protein: CATQDAQQVYGYTF.

The chain employs TRBV28 and TRBJ1-1, with D possibly being TRBD1 (5 bases). This CDR3 region has 12 residues. Germline-derived CDR1 and CDR2 are MDHEN and SYDVKM. V was shortened by 3 bases and J by 6 bases, with 8 bases between the two germline ends. The CDR3 DNA reads as TGTGCCAGCAGTTTTCAGGGACCTGAAGCTTTCTTT. It is translated as CASSFQGPEAFF.

The gene calls are TRBV2 and TRBJ1-1; unclear D gene. The germline V gene has CDR1 SNHLY and CDR2 FYNNEI. This CDR3 contains 13 residues. Between the trimmed V and J ends, which lost 2 bases and 3 bases, there was a span of 7 bases. In DNA form, the CDR3 reads TGTGCCAGCAGTGAATCGGCGGACACTGAAGCTTTCTTT. Its translation: CASSESADTEAFF. Based on the CDR3 plus reference TRBV2 and TRBJ1-1, the full variable domain is EPEVTQTPSHQVTQMGQEVILRCVPISNHLYFYWYRQILGQKVEFLVSFYNNEISEKSEIFDDQFSVERPDGSNFTLKIRSTKLEDSAMYFCASSESADTEAFFGQGTRLTVV.

This clone was recorded once. J is TRBJ2-2 and V is TRBV13; the match to TRBD2 covers 8 bases. After removal of 1 base from V and 1 base from J, the junction contained 2 bases not matched to a gene. The germline V gene has CDR1 PRHDT and CDR2 FYEKMQ (reference sequence). This CDR3 is built from 16 residues. CDR3: CASSLEAGVNTGELFF. As DNA, the CDR3 is TGTGCCAGCAGCTTAGAAGCGGGAGTGAACACCGGGGAGCTGTTTTTT.

The genes are TRBV6-2 or TRBV6-3 and TRBJ1-2; D ambiguous. The CDR3 is made up of 12 amino acids. Germline V CDR1 and CDR2: MNHEY, SVGEGT. The ends were cut back, 2 bases at V and 1 base at J, with 2 bases in the middle. The CDR3, as DNA: TGTGCCAGCAGTTACAATAACTATGGCTACACCTTC. Protein product: CASSYNNYGYTF.

This clone was seen more than once but under ten times. The gene calls are TRBV7-2 and TRBJ2-7, with D possibly TRBD2 on 5 matching bases. V was trimmed by 1 base and J by 4 bases, leaving 11 bases between them. This CDR3 is built from 14 residues. Germline assignment: CDR1 SGHTA and CDR2 FQGNSA. CDR3 nucleotide sequence: TGTGCCAGCAGCTTAGGTGGGAGCAGATACGAGCAGTACTTC. Its translation: CASSLGGSRYEQYF.

The rearrangement joins TRBV9 to TRBJ2-1, with 8 bases aligning to TRBD2. Germline-derived CDR1 and CDR2 are SGDLS and YYNGEE. The ends lost 4 bases at V and 6 bases at J; junction bases unmatched: 6. This CDR3 comprises 14 residues. CDR3: CASSTPLAGNEQFF. Written as DNA, the CDR3 is TGTGCCAGCAGCACCCCTCTAGCGGGCAATGAGCAGTTCTTC.

This chain joins TRBV6-5 and TRBJ1-1; tentative D call: TRBD1 (5 bases). This CDR3 has 13 residues. The germline CDR1 and CDR2 sequences are MNHEY and SVGAGI. Trimming shortened V by 2 bases and J by 2 bases, and 6 bases separated the two germline ends. The CDR3 region has the DNA TGTGCCAGCAGTTACGGGGGAAACACTGAAGCTTTCTTT. Translated, it gives CASSYGGNTEAFF.

This clone was counted between two and nine times. This chain connects TRBV10-3 to TRBJ1-1; D is uncertain. The CDR3 extends over 21 amino acids. The V end lost 7 bases, the J end lost 1 base, and 34 bases lay between the germline ends. CDR1 ENHRY and CDR2 SYGVKD come from the germline V gene. CDR3 amino acids: CAIKYGSSRSIPGAENTEAFF. The CDR3 DNA reads as TGTGCCATCAAGTATGGGTCTTCTCGTTCAATCCCGGGAGCCGAGAACACTGAAGCTTTCTTT.

This chain links TRBV18 with TRBJ1-1; D is uncertain. Germline values: CDR1 KGHSH, CDR2 LQKENI. With 3 bases removed from V and 1 base from J, the gap between germline ends came to 9 bases. The CDR3 has 14 amino acids. As DNA, the CDR3 is TGTGCCAGCTCACCGTCGACTCCGAACACTGAAGCTTTCTTT. This gives the protein CASSPSTPNTEAFF.

This rearrangement joins TRBV25-1 to TRBJ1-2; D possibly corresponds to TRBD1 (5 bases). In germline, CDR1 is MGHDK, CDR2 SYGVNS. Trimming cost V 6 bases and J 2 bases, with 13 bases left between them. The CDR3 has 14 residues. The CDR3 spells CASRGPGENYGYTF. The CDR3 DNA is TGTGCCAGCAGGGGACCGGGGGAGAACTATGGCTACACCTTC.

The chain carries TRBV5-1 and TRBJ2-7; no definite D call. Trimming took 4 bases from V and 5 from J, leaving 19 bases between them. The CDR3 length is 15 residues. CDR1 is SGHRS and CDR2 is YFSETQ in the germline V gene. CDR3 bases: TGCGCCAGCAGCGAACCCGAGCTCACGGGTCACGAGCAGTACTTC. Its protein product is CASSEPELTGHEQYF.

The chain is built from TRBV5-4 and TRBJ2-1, with TRBD2 matching over 8 bases. Germline CDR1 SGHNT, CDR2 YYREEE (reference sequence). Germline trimming cut 3 bases from V and 2 bases from J; bases unmatched to any gene: 4. CDR3 size: 15 residues. The CDR3 is CASSSGGAAYNEQFF. In DNA form, the CDR3 reads TGTGCCAGCAGCTCCGGGGGGGCCGCCTACAATGAGCAGTTCTTC. The whole variable domain, filled in from reference TRBV5-4 and TRBJ2-1, reads ETGVTQSPTHLIKTRGQQVTLRCSSQSGHNTVSWYQQALGQGPQFIFQYYREEENGRGNFPPRFSGLQFPNYSSELNVNALELDDSALYLCASSSGGAAYNEQFFGPGTRLTVL.

The J gene is TRBJ2-2, the V gene TRBV7-9; D possibly corresponds to TRBD1 (6 bases). Trimming shortened V by 0 bases and J by 6 bases, and 11 bases separated the two germline ends. Germline values: CDR1 SEHNR, CDR2 FQNEAQ (reference sequence). CDR3 length equals 15 residues. The CDR3 spells CASSLAGPGAGELFF. DNA of the CDR3: TGTGCCAGCAGCTTAGCGGGTCCAGGGGCCGGGGAGCTGTTTTTT.

The J gene is TRBJ1-2, the V gene TRBV5-6; TRBD1 matches at 7 bases. This CDR3 contains 14 residues. CDR1 and CDR2 (germline): SGHDT, YYEEEE. The trim removed 0 bases at V and 6 bases at J, leaving 5 bases unmatched. In DNA, the CDR3 is TGTGCCAGCAGCTTGGGCAGGGGGAGGCATGGCTACACCTTC. Translating gives CASSLGRGRHGYTF.

Only a few counts were recorded for this clone. The chain employs TRBV9 and TRBJ2-1; 13 bases map to TRBD2. Germline V lookup: CDR1 SGDLS, CDR2 YYNGEE. The junction had 4 bases not matched to a gene; V was cut back by 4 bases and J by 3 bases. This CDR3 spans 16 amino acids. The CDR3 DNA reads TGTGCCAGCAGCCCCCGACTAGCGGGGGGCTACAATGAGCAGTTCTTC. Encoded protein: CASSPRLAGGYNEQFF.

This clone appeared once. The gene calls are TRBV5-1 and TRBJ2-2, with TRBD1 matching over 11 bases. The V gene end was trimmed by 2 bases and the J gene end by 6 bases; junction bases not matched to a gene: 6. The CDR3 has 16 amino acids. The germline V gene encodes CDR1 SGHRS and CDR2 YFSETQ. Here the CDR3 DNA reads TGCGCCAGCAGCTTACGGACAGGGGGCAAAGCCGGGGAGCTGTTTTTT. Protein: CASSLRTGGKAGELFF.

The chain couples TRBV24-1 to TRBJ1-4; D not certain. Trimming took 3 bases from V and 5 from J, leaving 6 bases between them. The V gene's germline CDR1 is KGHDR and CDR2 SFDVKD. This CDR3 is 13 amino acids long. For the CDR3, the DNA is TGTGCCACCAGTGATCCGCCAAATGAAAAACTGTTTTTT. Amino acids: CATSDPPNEKLFF.